This T cell receptor beta chain was identified in a study of OX40 agonist ivuxolimab in advanced cancers. On the study more broadly: The patients got ivuxolimab, which is an agonistic anti-OX40 (CD134) antibody. Patients with hepatocellular carcinoma, melanoma, renal cell or head and neck cancer made up the dose-escalation patients. A history of anti-PD-1, anti-PD-L1 or anti-CTLA-4 therapy was acceptable, and over 35% had some.

Study results and limitations: On average, CD8+ T cells showed a greater number of expanded clones than CD4+.

Germline V gene data show CDR1 as SGDLS and CDR2 as YYNGEE. V was clipped by 0 bases and J by 4 bases, with 14 bases between them. The CDR3 has 17 amino acids. The protocol was immunoSEQ multiplex PCR, while the TCRdb copy is restricted to in-frame clones and leaves out a portion. The table shows around 70,000 clones, with around 83% occurring only once. As for this clone: What it binds is not known.

The sample consisted of CD4+ or CD8+ T cells sorted from blood, taken in a trial of the OX40 agonist ivuxolimab. This receptor was obtained from an adult with an advanced solid tumor such as melanoma, head and neck, liver or kidney cancer. The chain combines TRBV9 with TRBJ2-6; weak D call: TRBD1 (5 bases). The CDR3 nucleotides are TGTGCCAGCAGCGTAGGGATAGGGGTCGGAGGGGCCAACGTCCTGACTTTC. Translating it yields CASSVGIGVGGANVLTF.